Listed below are T cell receptor beta chains from one sample, sequenced in a study of blood T cell repertoires in COVID-19. Sequencing was performed with immunoSEQ multiplex PCR; in TCRdb, only in-frame clones are kept and a portion is missing. The sample lists 150,000 or so clones; almost 85% were seen once. Sequencing was performed on peripheral blood. The source is a human donor with acute or convalescent COVID-19. The donor label of this sample is uncertain. CDR3s include the opening cysteine and the closing phenylalanine or tryptophan. D genes are given only for firm matches. Where a row states a size, it is once, few, many or the class of an expanded clone; other rows omit it.

j_gene: TRBJ2-1; d_gene: TRBD1; abundance: -; v_gene: TRBV5-5; CDR3nt: TGTGCCAGCAGCTTGCCCGGACAGGGTGCCAATGAGCAGTTCTTC; CDR3aa: CASSLPGQGANEQFF
j_gene: TRBJ2-1; d_gene: TRBD2; abundance: once; v_gene: TRBV6-2/TRBV6-3; CDR3nt: TGTGCCAGCAGTTTGGGACTAGCGGGGATTTATGAGCAGTTCTTC; CDR3aa: CASSLGLAGIYEQFF
j_gene: TRBJ1-6; d_gene: -; abundance: -; v_gene: TRBV4-1; CDR3nt: TGCGCCAGCAGGTCACATACCTATAATTCACCCCTCCACTTT; CDR3aa: CASRSHTYNSPLHF
j_gene: TRBJ2-1; d_gene: -; abundance: -; v_gene: TRBV11-2; CDR3nt: TGTGCCAGCAGACCGACCGACCGGAACCCTAGGGGCTTCTTC; CDR3aa: CASRPTDRNPRGFF
j_gene: TRBJ2-7; d_gene: -; abundance: -; v_gene: TRBV30; CDR3nt: TGTGCCTGGAAGGGGGCCTACGAGCAGTACTTC; CDR3aa: CAWKGAYEQYF
j_gene: TRBJ2-2; d_gene: TRBD1; abundance: -; v_gene: TRBV5-4; CDR3nt: TGTGCCAGCAGCTTGGGACAGGGGGAGAACACCGGGGAGCTGTTTTTT; CDR3aa: CASSLGQGENTGELFF
j_gene: TRBJ2-7; d_gene: -; abundance: -; v_gene: TRBV7-9; CDR3nt: TGTGCCAGCAGCGTCCGGGACATCCCTAGAGAGCAGTACTTC; CDR3aa: CASSVRDIPREQYF
j_gene: TRBJ1-4; d_gene: -; abundance: -; v_gene: TRBV19; CDR3nt: TGTGCCAGTAGTAAGGGGCCTAGGGATGAAAAACTGTTTTTT; CDR3aa: CASSKGPRDEKLFF
j_gene: TRBJ2-7; d_gene: -; abundance: -; v_gene: TRBV4-3; CDR3nt: TGCGCCAGCAGCCAGACCTGGGGGCCATCCTACGAGCAGTACTTC; CDR3aa: CASSQTWGPSYEQYF
j_gene: TRBJ1-2; d_gene: TRBD1; abundance: -; v_gene: TRBV6-5; CDR3nt: TGTGCCAGCAGCGAGCCCCCCGGGACAGGTGATGGCTACACCTTC; CDR3aa: CASSEPPGTGDGYTF
j_gene: TRBJ1-4; d_gene: TRBD1; abundance: few; v_gene: TRBV3-1/TRBV3-2; CDR3nt: TGTGCCAGCAGACAGGGGTCTAATCAAAAACTGTTTTTT; CDR3aa: CASRQGSNQKLFF
j_gene: TRBJ1-6; d_gene: -; abundance: few; v_gene: TRBV4-3; CDR3nt: TGCGCCAGCAGCCAAGAGGCAGATAAGAGAGGCAATTCACCCCTCCACTTT; CDR3aa: CASSQEADKRGNSPLHF
j_gene: TRBJ2-3; d_gene: TRBD1; abundance: -; v_gene: TRBV30; CDR3nt: TGTGCCTGGAGTTTCCAAACAGGGGGCACAGATACGCAGTATTTT; CDR3aa: CAWSFQTGGTDTQYF